This TCR beta chain was documented in a study of shared clonotypes between healthy human individuals. The CDR3 extends over 12 amino acids. The germline V and J ends were trimmed by 5 bases and 8 bases, with 10 bases remaining between them. The V gene's germline CDR1 is SGHVS and CDR2 FQNEAQ. With respect to this clone: Its antigen is unknown.

Some 28,000 T cell genomes (approximately 0.2 ug DNA) went into each sorted-subset replicate. TCRdb's copy holds only in-frame clones and misses some; the assay was immunoSEQ multiplex PCR. Counted here are 1.6 million or so clones, approximately 98.5% occurring once; the ten biggest clones make up about 0.34%. General study findings and limits: An effect of sequencing depth on clonotype sharing among donors was expected. Specimens sampled were limited to blood, with tissue repertoires likely differing.

The sequence came from a young man in good health. The chain is built from TRBV7-8 and TRBJ2-1; D is perhaps TRBD1 (5 bases). The specimen sequenced was naive CD4+ T cells sorted from blood. The subset was: CD45RA+ positively selected. CDR3 coding DNA: TGTGCCAGCAGCCTCCAGGGTGATGAGCAGTTCTTC. Its translation: CASSLQGDEQFF.